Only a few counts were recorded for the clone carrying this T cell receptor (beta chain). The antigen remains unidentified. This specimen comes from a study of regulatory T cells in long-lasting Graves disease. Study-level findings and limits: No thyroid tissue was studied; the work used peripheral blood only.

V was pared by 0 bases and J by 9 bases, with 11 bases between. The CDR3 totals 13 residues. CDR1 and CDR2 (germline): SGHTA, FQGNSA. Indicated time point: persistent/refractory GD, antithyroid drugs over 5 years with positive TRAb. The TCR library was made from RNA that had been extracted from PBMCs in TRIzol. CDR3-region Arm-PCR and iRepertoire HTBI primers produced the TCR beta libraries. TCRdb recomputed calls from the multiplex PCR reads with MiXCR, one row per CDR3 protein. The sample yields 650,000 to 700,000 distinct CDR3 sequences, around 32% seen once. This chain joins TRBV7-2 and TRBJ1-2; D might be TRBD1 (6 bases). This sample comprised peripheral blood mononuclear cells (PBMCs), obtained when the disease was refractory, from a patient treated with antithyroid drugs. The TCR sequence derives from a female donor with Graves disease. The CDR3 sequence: CASSLAGGRRYTF. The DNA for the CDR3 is TGTGCCAGCAGCTTAGCGGGGGGGCGACGCTACACCTTC.